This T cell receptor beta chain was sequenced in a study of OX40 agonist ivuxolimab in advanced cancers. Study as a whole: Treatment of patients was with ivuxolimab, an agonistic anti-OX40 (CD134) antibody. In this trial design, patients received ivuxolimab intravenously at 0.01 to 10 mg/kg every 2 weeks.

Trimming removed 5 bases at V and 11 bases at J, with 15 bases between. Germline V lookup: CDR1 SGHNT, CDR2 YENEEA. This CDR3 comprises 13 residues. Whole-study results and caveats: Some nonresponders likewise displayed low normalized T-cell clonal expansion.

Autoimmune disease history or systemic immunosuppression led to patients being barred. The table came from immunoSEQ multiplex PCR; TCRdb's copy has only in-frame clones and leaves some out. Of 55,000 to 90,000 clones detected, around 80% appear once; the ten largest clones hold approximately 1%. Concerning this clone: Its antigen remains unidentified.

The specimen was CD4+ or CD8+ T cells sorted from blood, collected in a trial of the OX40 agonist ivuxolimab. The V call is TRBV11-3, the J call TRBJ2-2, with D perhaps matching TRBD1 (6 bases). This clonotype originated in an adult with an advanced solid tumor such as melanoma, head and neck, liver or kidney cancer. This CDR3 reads CASSQGQGLELFF. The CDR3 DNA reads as TGTGCCAGCAGCCAGGGACAAGGGCTTGAGCTGTTTTTT.